These 21 T cell receptor beta chains were all obtained from the same sample, sequenced in a study of blood T cell repertoires in COVID-19. Repertoires were generated with immunoSEQ multiplex PCR, while TCRdb's copy carries only in-frame clones and drops some. The sample holds under 200,000 clones; about 85% are singletons and the top ten take about 9.4%. The sequenced material came from peripheral blood. These receptors all stem from a woman of 80 years or more with acute or convalescent COVID-19.

The chain joins TRBV4-3 to TRBJ2-7; 9 bases are shared with TRBD1. Germline V gene lookup returns CDR1 LGHNA and CDR2 YSLEER. With 4 bases clipped from V and 5 bases from J, the junction kept 3 bases outside the gene matches. The CDR3 has 13 amino acids. The DNA of the CDR3 is TGCGCCAGCAGCCCAGGGACAGGGAACGAGCAGTACTTC. It translates to CASSPGTGNEQYF.

J is TRBJ2-7 and V is TRBV6-2 or TRBV6-3; D possibly corresponds to TRBD1 (5 bases). Germline-derived CDR1 and CDR2 are MNHEY and SVGEGT. The CDR3 contains 12 residues. Trimming removed 2 bases at V and 9 bases at J, with 11 bases between. CDR3 region: CASSYQGQLQYF. In nucleotides, the CDR3 is TGTGCCAGCAGTTACCAAGGACAATTGCAGTACTTC.

The chain carries TRBV3-1 (or the pseudogene TRBV3-2) and TRBJ1-5; D ambiguous. The germline V gene has CDR1 LGHDT and CDR2 YNNKEL (reference sequence). The CDR3 spans 12 residues. Deletions cut 7 bases from V and 7 bases from J, with 11 bases between. The CDR3 reads CASISLRQPQHF. The DNA of the CDR3 is TGTGCCAGCATTTCTTTGAGGCAGCCCCAGCATTTT.

The rearrangement uses TRBV27 and TRBJ1-2; no firm D call. The CDR3 covers 14 residues. Germline V CDR1 and CDR2: MNHEY, SMNVEV (reference sequence). Trimming took off 2 bases at V and 0 bases at J, with 7 bases between the two ends. CDR3 region: CASSLGGSNYGYTF. The CDR3 DNA reads TGTGCCAGCAGTTTAGGCGGTTCTAACTATGGCTACACCTTC.

The genes are TRBV5-1 and TRBJ2-3; tentative D call: TRBD1 (5 bases). The ends were cut back, 4 bases at V and 0 bases at J, with 12 bases in the middle. CDR3 size: 15 residues. From germline, CDR1 is SGHRS and CDR2 YFSETQ. The CDR3 DNA reads TGCGCCAGCAGCCCTGGGGCAGGAAGCACAGATACGCAGTATTTT. It is translated as CASSPGAGSTDTQYF.

The chain employs TRBV5-1 and TRBJ2-7; 9 nucleotides agree with TRBD1. There are 13 residues in the CDR3. CDR1 and CDR2 (germline): SGHRS, YFSETQ. The V gene end was trimmed by 3 bases and the J gene end by 4 bases; junction bases not matched to a gene: 2. The CDR3 sequence is CASSSGQGYEQYF. The CDR3 coding sequence is TGCGCCAGCAGCTCCGGACAGGGGTACGAGCAGTACTTC.

The chain is built from TRBV5-4 and TRBJ2-7; D perhaps matches TRBD1 (6 bases). The CDR3 spans 14 residues. Germline assignment: CDR1 SGHNT and CDR2 YYREEE (reference sequence). Trimming removed 3 bases at V and 6 bases at J, with 16 bases between. CDR3 loop: CASSSPGALGEQYF. The CDR3 bases are TGTGCCAGCAGCTCCCCAGGGGCCCTAGGCGAGCAGTACTTC.

The chain joins TRBV29-1 to TRBJ1-2, with 8 nucleotides matching TRBD1. The CDR3 extends over 11 amino acids. With 5 bases clipped from V and 8 bases from J, the junction kept 4 bases outside the gene matches. Germline CDR1 is SQVTM and CDR2 is ANQGSEA. This CDR3 is CSVSDREGYTF. Written as DNA, the CDR3 is TGCAGCGTTTCGGACAGGGAAGGCTACACCTTC.

The chain couples TRBV3-1 (or the pseudogene TRBV3-2) to TRBJ1-2; TRBD1 aligns across 9 bases. Germline V gene lookup returns CDR1 LGHDT and CDR2 YNNKEL (reference sequence). The CDR3 has 18 residues. The trim removed 1 base at V and 1 base at J, leaving 10 bases unmatched. This CDR3 reads CASSQGSLLTGGNYGYTF. In nucleotides, the CDR3 is TGTGCCAGCAGCCAAGGGAGCCTTTTGACAGGGGGTAACTATGGCTACACCTTC.

As concerns this clone: The sample holds other DNA sequences that translate to the same CDR3. CDR3 sequence: CASSRDSQETQYF. DNA of the CDR3: TGTGCCAGCAGCAGGGACAGTCAAGAGACCCAGTACTTC. The rearrangement uses TRBV6-4 and TRBJ2-5; 7 positions match TRBD1. Looked up from germline, CDR1 is MRHNA and CDR2 is SNTAGT. This CDR3 is 13 amino acids long. The junction had 3 bases not matched to a gene; V was cut back by 6 bases and J by 2 bases.

About this clone: A junction end diverges from the germline sequence, so it may reflect a read error. The genes are TRBV18 and TRBJ2-7, with TRBD1 identical over 12 bases. The CDR3 runs 14 residues. The germline CDR1 and CDR2 sequences are KGHSH and LQKENI. The CDR3 DNA reads as TGTGCCAGCTTACCAGGGACAGGGGGCGACGAGCAGTACTTC. It is translated as CASLPGTGGDEQYF.

The V and J genes are TRBV20-1 and TRBJ2-7; tentative D call: TRBD1 (6 bases). The germline CDR1 and CDR2 sequences are DFQATT and SNEGSKA (reference sequence). V lost 6 bases and J 4 bases, leaving 10 bases between the germline ends. The CDR3 runs to 11 residues. The CDR3 region is CSAHREYEQYF. In DNA, the CDR3 is TGCAGTGCGCACAGGGAGTACGAGCAGTACTTC.

This clone occurred once. The chain recombines TRBV27 with TRBJ1-6; D might be TRBD1 (6 bases). The germline V and J ends were trimmed by 3 bases and 9 bases, with 12 bases remaining between them. CDR3 length: 14 amino acids. CDR1 is MNHEY, CDR2 SMNVEV, per germline (reference sequence). The CDR3 DNA reads TGTGCCAGCAGTTTCAGGGGTGGTGGTTCACCCCTCCACTTT. Translation: CASSFRGGGSPLHF.

This sequence joins TRBV29-1 and TRBJ2-2, with D hard to call. V was cut by 7 bases and J by 5 bases, with 17 bases left in between. The germline CDR1 and CDR2 sequences are SQVTM and ANQGSEA. This CDR3 comprises 14 residues. The CDR3 sequence is CSARVAAATGELFF. The CDR3 DNA reads TGCAGCGCCCGAGTCGCCGCCGCGACCGGGGAGCTGTTTTTT.

This chain uses TRBV7-9 with TRBJ2-7; perhaps TRBD1 as D (5 bases). The CDR3 is made up of 15 amino acids. The germline V and J ends were trimmed by 5 bases and 3 bases, with 17 bases remaining between them. Per the germline V gene, CDR1 is SEHNR and CDR2 is FQNEAQ (reference sequence). CDR3 coding DNA: TGTGCCAGCAGCCCTAGGGAACAGGCCAGCTACGAGCAGTACTTC. Its protein is CASSPREQASYEQYF.

This rearrangement joins TRBV6-6 to TRBJ2-1, with D uncertain. The germline V gene has CDR1 MNHNY and CDR2 SVGAGI (reference sequence). V gave up 3 bases and J gave up 1 base, with 10 bases separating them. The CDR3 spans 15 residues. CDR3 loop: CASSYVAESYNEQFF. The CDR3 coding sequence is TGTGCCAGCAGTTATGTTGCAGAATCCTACAATGAGCAGTTCTTC.

This chain connects TRBV6-5 to TRBJ1-1; D gene unclear. Germline loops: CDR1 MNHEY, CDR2 SVGAGI. The CDR3 is 14 amino acids. With 0 bases removed from V and 11 bases from J, the gap between germline ends came to 16 bases. This CDR3 is CASSYSSGATGAFF. In DNA form, the CDR3 reads TGTGCCAGCAGTTACTCGAGCGGAGCTACCGGGGCTTTCTTT.

This chain connects TRBV7-9 to TRBJ2-3, with D possibly being TRBD2 (5 bases). Germline V gives CDR1 SEHNR, CDR2 FQNEAQ (reference sequence). Trimming took off 0 bases at V and 0 bases at J, with 7 bases between the two ends. The CDR3 runs 15 residues. The CDR3 nucleotides read TGTGCCAGCAGCTTAGCGCGAGGGAGCACAGATACGCAGTATTTT. Translated, it gives CASSLARGSTDTQYF.

The V call is TRBV10-1, the J call TRBJ1-1, with D perhaps matching TRBD1 (6 bases). The CDR3 loop spans 13 amino acids. With 0 bases removed from V and 11 bases from J, the gap between germline ends came to 13 bases. Germline V gene data show CDR1 as WNHNN and CDR2 as SYGVQD (reference sequence). CDR3 in amino acids: CASSESWGRRAFF. The CDR3, as DNA: TGCGCCAGCAGTGAGTCCTGGGGGCGCCGGGCTTTCTTT.

The chain links TRBV7-6 to TRBJ2-5; TRBD2 agrees at 14 bases. The length of the CDR3 is 19 residues. Germline values: CDR1 SGHVS, CDR2 FNYEAQ. The ends lost 0 bases at V and 5 bases at J; junction bases unmatched: 11. CDR3 DNA: TGTGCCAGCAGCTTAGCGGCCCCGGGACTAGCGGGAGTTGGGGAGACCCAGTACTTC. Its translation is CASSLAAPGLAGVGETQYF.

The chain joins TRBV6-1 to TRBJ2-3, with TRBD2 matching over 7 bases. The germline V gene has CDR1 MNHNS and CDR2 SASEGT. V shed 3 bases, J shed 4 bases, and the junction held 10 bases outside the gene matches. CDR3 size: 16 residues. This chain's CDR3 is CASSDPAGVGSDTQYF. Written as DNA, the CDR3 is TGTGCCAGCAGTGACCCTGCGGGGGTGGGTTCAGATACGCAGTATTTT.